This T cell receptor (beta chain) stems from a study of blood T cell repertoires in COVID-19. Overall study context: Sites across the United States, Italy and Spain contributed samples from acute and convalescent COVID-19.

Sequencing used immunoSEQ multiplex PCR; TCRdb keeps in-frame clones, though not all of them. This table holds approximately 330,000 clones, around 90% found once. CDR1 is LNHDA and CDR2 is SQIVND in the germline V gene (reference sequence). Trimming pared 5 bases from V and 0 bases from J, leaving 10 bases between. The CDR3 loop spans 15 amino acids. The Seattle site enrolled patients during active infection and followed them longitudinally. Sample: peripheral blood. This sequence originates from a woman in her thirties or forties with COVID-19, enrolled during active disease. The rearrangement joins TRBV19 to TRBJ1-4; a weak D match, TRBD1 (6 bases). CDR3 loop: CASSRAGATNEKLFF. The CDR3, as DNA: TGTGCCAGTAGTCGGGCAGGGGCAACTAATGAAAAACTGTTTTTT.